Listed here are 6 T cell receptor beta chains from one sample, sequenced in a study of T-cell reconstitution after alpha-beta-depleted transplantation in children. TCRbeta library construction was performed incorporating unique molecular identifiers. TCRdb independently ran MiXCR on the PCR reads; one entry per CDR3 protein. The sample carries 700,000 to 950,000 distinct CDR3 sequences, around 17% recorded once. The sample was PBMCs, mostly from graft donor cells, taken 360 days after TCRalphabeta/CD19-depleted stem cell transplant. The receptors derive from a male patient aged 10 to 17 who had a stem cell transplant for acute lymphoblastic leukemia, so the T cells may come from the graft donor.

This clonotype was seen more than once but under ten times. The V gene is TRBV7-9, the J gene TRBJ2-1; TRBD2 is a possible D gene (6 bases). The CDR3 runs to 15 residues. Per the germline V gene, CDR1 is SEHNR and CDR2 is FQNEAQ (reference sequence). V lost 1 base and J lost 8, with 15 bases in between. The CDR3 protein is CASSLVIGTGDEQFF. The CDR3 bases are TGTGCCAGCAGCTTAGTGATCGGGACGGGGGATGAGCAGTTCTTC.

This clonotype was detected many times. In DNA form, the CDR3 reads TGCAGTGCTAGTATCGGACTAGCGGGAACTCGGGAGCAGTTCTTC. Translating it yields CSASIGLAGTREQFF. This rearrangement joins TRBV20-1 to TRBJ2-1, with 12 bases aligning to TRBD2. J was trimmed by 10 bases and V by 3 bases; bases with no gene match: 10. The CDR3 spans 15 residues. The germline V gene has CDR1 DFQATT and CDR2 SNEGSKA (reference sequence).

The chain carries TRBV27 and TRBJ2-7; 7 bases are shared with TRBD1. CDR1 and CDR2 from the germline V gene are MNHEY and SMNVEV (reference sequence). V lost 8 bases and J lost 0; bases outside the gene matches: 13. The length of the CDR3 is 16 residues. The DNA for the CDR3 is TGTGCCAGCGCCGCCGGGACAGTTGATCGCTCCTACGAGCAGTACTTC. Protein: CASAAGTVDRSYEQYF.

In the case of this clonotype: A much more abundant neighbour one base away suggests this may be a read error. The rearrangement uses TRBV2 and TRBJ2-3; 12 positions match TRBD2. Unmatched junction bases numbered 5, after V lost 6 bases and J lost 1 base. The germline gives CDR1 SNHLY, CDR2 FYNNEI. This CDR3 spans 16 amino acids. This CDR3 is CASRRLAGVGTDTQYF. CDR3 coding DNA: TGTGCCAGCAGGAGACTAGCGGGAGTGGGCACAGATACGCAGTATTTT.

The table lists this clonotype with many counts. The chain recombines TRBV20-1 with TRBJ1-2; a possible D gene is TRBD1 (5 bases). This CDR3 region has 15 residues. The germline CDR1 and CDR2 sequences are DFQATT and SNEGSKA (reference sequence). Trimming pared 0 bases from V and 3 bases from J, leaving 14 bases between. The CDR3 here is CSARDRAGWDYGYTF. CDR3 in DNA: TGCAGTGCTAGAGATCGGGCAGGGTGGGACTATGGCTACACCTTC.

This clonotype was seen many times. The chain joins TRBV4-1 to TRBJ2-5; no clear D gene. The germline gives CDR1 MGHRA, CDR2 YSYEKL. The CDR3 sequence is 15 residues long. V lost 0 bases to trimming and J lost 2 bases, with 10 bases between them. The CDR3 spells CASSQERARQETQYF. DNA of the CDR3: TGCGCCAGCAGCCAAGAGAGAGCAAGGCAAGAGACCCAGTACTTC.